What follows are 10 T cell receptor beta chains derived from one specimen sequenced in a study of cytomegalovirus exposure and HLA in healthy donors. Produced via immunoSEQ multiplex PCR; TCRdb's table is partial and in-frame only. Here the sample spans more than 90,000 clones, roughly 88% being singletons. Source material: PBMCs. The receptors derive from a young man in good health and CMV-seronegative.

This clone was seen more than once but under ten times. The V gene is TRBV6-5, the J gene TRBJ1-1; 9 bases are a match to TRBD1. The CDR3 is made up of 14 amino acids. Germline-derived CDR1 and CDR2 are MNHEY and SVGAGI. V dropped 7 bases and J dropped 5; count of bases not matched to a gene: 8. Here the CDR3 reads CASTYRGRETEAFF. The DNA for the CDR3 is TGTGCCAGCACCTACAGGGGGCGGGAAACTGAAGCTTTCTTT.

This chain uses TRBV27 with TRBJ2-1; 7 nucleotides agree with TRBD1. Trimming removed 3 bases from V and 3 bases from J; junction bases left unmatched: 2. The CDR3 is made up of 14 amino acids. Germline values: CDR1 MNHEY, CDR2 SMNVEV (reference sequence). CDR3 sequence: CASSFAGGYNEQFF. The CDR3 bases are TGTGCCAGCAGTTTTGCAGGGGGCTACAATGAGCAGTTCTTC.

CDR3 protein: CASSITGVAEAFF. Here the CDR3 DNA reads TGTGCCAGCAGCATTACAGGGGTCGCTGAAGCTTTCTTT. V gene TRBV7-9 combines with J gene TRBJ1-1; 7 bases are shared with TRBD1. Germline V gene lookup returns CDR1 SEHNR and CDR2 FQNEAQ (reference sequence). J was trimmed by 6 bases and V by 5 bases; bases with no gene match: 6. This CDR3 spans 13 amino acids.

This chain links TRBV27 with TRBJ1-5; TRBD1 is a possible D gene (6 bases). Germline CDR1 is MNHEY and CDR2 is SMNVEV (reference sequence). The CDR3 is 13 residues long. Trimming left V 5 bases short and J 4 bases short, with 9 bases between. CDR3 sequence: CASSGQSNQPQHF. Here the CDR3 DNA reads TGTGCCAGCAGTGGACAGTCGAATCAGCCCCAGCATTTT.

The V call is TRBV25-1, the J call TRBJ1-1; the D is unclear. V shed 3 bases and J shed 4 bases, with 15 bases lying between them. The CDR3 extends over 15 amino acids. Germline V CDR1 and CDR2: MGHDK, SYGVNS. Here the CDR3 reads CASSDPGGSLTEAFF. The CDR3 DNA reads TGTGCCAGCAGTGACCCTGGAGGCAGCCTCACTGAAGCTTTCTTT.

The genes are TRBV5-6 and TRBJ1-1; D possibly corresponds to TRBD1 (6 bases). Germline V lookup: CDR1 SGHDT, CDR2 YYEEEE. The CDR3 totals 12 residues. The V end was cut by 0 bases, the J end by 7 bases, with 7 bases between. As DNA, the CDR3 is TGTGCCAGCAGCTTGGTACAGGGTGAAGCTTTCTTT. The encoded protein is CASSLVQGEAFF. The entire variable domain, with the rest obtained from reference TRBV5-6 and TRBJ1-1, is as follows: DAGVTQSPTHLIKTRGQQVTLRCSPKSGHDTVSWYQQALGQGPQFIFQYYEEEERQRGNFPDRFSGHQFPNYSSELNVNALLLGDSALYLCASSLVQGEAFFGQGTRLTVV.

V and J are TRBV4-2 and TRBJ1-2, with a possible D match to TRBD1 (6 bases). V was pared by 1 base and J by 7 bases, with 13 bases between. Germline assignment: CDR1 LGHNA and CDR2 YNFKEQ. The CDR3 is 14 residues long. CDR3 region: CASSQGVGAVGYTF. CDR3 nucleotide sequence: TGTGCCAGCAGCCAAGGTGTGGGGGCGGTTGGCTACACCTTC.

The chain couples TRBV6-5 to TRBJ2-3; D is perhaps TRBD1 (6 bases). CDR3 length: 14 amino acids. With 5 bases removed from V and 0 bases from J, the gap between germline ends came to 9 bases. Germline CDR1 is MNHEY and CDR2 is SVGAGI. In nucleotides, the CDR3 is TGTGCCAGCAGTCGACAGGAAAGCACAGATACGCAGTATTTT. Its translation is CASSRQESTDTQYF.

This chain links TRBV20-1 with TRBJ2-5; D is unresolved. CDR1 and CDR2 (germline): DFQATT, SNEGSKA (reference sequence). Trimming removed 6 bases at V and 4 bases at J, with 9 bases between. The CDR3 covers 11 residues. Here the CDR3 reads CSASNGETQYF. The CDR3 DNA sequence: TGCAGTGCAAGTAACGGAGAGACCCAGTACTTC.

The chain joins TRBV29-1 to TRBJ2-3, with 12 nucleotides matching TRBD2. The CDR3 covers 14 residues. Trimming cost V 3 bases and J 4 bases; bases outside gene matches: 2. Germline loops: CDR1 SQVTM, CDR2 ANQGSEA. The CDR3, as DNA: TGCAGCGTTGATTGGACTAGCGGGGCAGATACGCAGTATTTT. Protein sequence: CSVDWTSGADTQYF.